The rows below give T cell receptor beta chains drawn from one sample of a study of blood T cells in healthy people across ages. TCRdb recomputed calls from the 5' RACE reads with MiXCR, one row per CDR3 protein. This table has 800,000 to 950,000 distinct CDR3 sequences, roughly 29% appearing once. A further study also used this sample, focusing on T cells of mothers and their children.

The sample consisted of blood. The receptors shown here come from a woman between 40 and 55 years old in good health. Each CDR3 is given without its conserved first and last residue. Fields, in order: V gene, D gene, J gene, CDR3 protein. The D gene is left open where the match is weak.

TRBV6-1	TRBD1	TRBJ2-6	ASTKGRTGGRGANVLT
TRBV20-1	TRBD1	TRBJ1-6	GIGSGTGNSPLH
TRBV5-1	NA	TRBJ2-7	ASSLAPAYEQY
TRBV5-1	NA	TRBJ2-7	ASSWAGAESYEQY
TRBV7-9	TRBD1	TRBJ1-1	ASSPGQFTEAF
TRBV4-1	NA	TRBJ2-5	ASSPQPGLGGETQY
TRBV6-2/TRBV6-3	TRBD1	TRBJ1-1	ASSYFGQGEAF
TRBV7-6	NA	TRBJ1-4	ASSPMVGRGFEKLF
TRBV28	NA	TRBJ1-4	ASSTGVGSEKLF
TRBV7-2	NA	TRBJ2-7	ASSLTDSPQLY
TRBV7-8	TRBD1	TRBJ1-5	ASSRRQDRGQSNQPQH
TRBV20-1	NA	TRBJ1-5	SAGADSNQPQH
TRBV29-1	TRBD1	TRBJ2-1	SVGQGSGNEQF
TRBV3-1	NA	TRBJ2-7	ASSPVQGGQQY
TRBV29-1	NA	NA	SAAGGTAYEQY